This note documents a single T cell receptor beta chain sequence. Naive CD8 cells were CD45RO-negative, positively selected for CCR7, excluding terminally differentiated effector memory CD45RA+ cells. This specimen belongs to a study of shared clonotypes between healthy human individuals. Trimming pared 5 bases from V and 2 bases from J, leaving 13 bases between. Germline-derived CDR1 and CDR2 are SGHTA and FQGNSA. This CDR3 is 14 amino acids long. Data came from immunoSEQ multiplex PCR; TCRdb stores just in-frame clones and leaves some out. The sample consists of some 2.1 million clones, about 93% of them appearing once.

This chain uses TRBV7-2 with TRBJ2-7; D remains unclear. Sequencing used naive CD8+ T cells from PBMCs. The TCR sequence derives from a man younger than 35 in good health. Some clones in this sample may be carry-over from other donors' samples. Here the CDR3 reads CASSPLQPPYEQYF. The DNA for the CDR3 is TGTGCCAGCAGCCCATTGCAGCCACCCTACGAGCAGTACTTC.